This record concerns one T cell receptor beta chain sequence. Its specificity is unknown. The entry originates in a study of siplizumab effects on memory and regulatory T cells. Study-level findings and limits: To unstimulated subsets, only a minor fraction of alloreactive clones could be mapped.

TCRdb's table, derived via immunoSEQ multiplex PCR, lists solely in-frame clones and lacks some. The sample yields roughly 100,000 clones, 93% seen once. This receptor was obtained from a human donor in good health. Sequenced material: CD4+ T cells sorted from blood.

The CDR3 DNA reads as TGTGCCAGTAGTATGGGCGATGAGCAGTTCTTC. Encoded protein: CASSMGDEQFF. J is TRBJ2-1 and V is TRBV19; D gene uncertain. The CDR3 runs to 11 residues. The germline CDR1 and CDR2 sequences are LNHDA and SQIVND (reference sequence). V shed 3 bases and J shed 8 bases, with 5 bases lying between them. Full variable domain (remainder filled in from reference TRBV19 and TRBJ2-1): DGGITQSPKYLFRKEGQNVTLSCEQNLNHDAMYWYRQDPGQGLRLIYYSQIVNDFQKGDIAEGYSVSREKKESFPLTVTSAQKNPTAFYLCASSMGDEQFFGPGTRLTVL.